This TCR beta chain was captured by sequencing in a study of OX40 agonist ivuxolimab in advanced cancers. The overall study: An agonistic anti-OX40 (CD134) antibody, ivuxolimab, was used to treat the patients.

TCRdb's table, derived via immunoSEQ multiplex PCR, lists solely in-frame clones and lacks some. The sample holds some 45,000 clones, approximately 79% seen once. This CDR3 contains 14 residues. Germline values: CDR1 SGDLS, CDR2 YYNGEE. V was cut by 0 bases and J by 10 bases, with 16 bases left in between. The sequence derives from an adult with an advanced solid tumor such as melanoma, head and neck, liver or kidney cancer. The material was CD4+ or CD8+ T cells sorted from blood, obtained in a trial of the OX40 agonist ivuxolimab. The chain is built from TRBV9 and TRBJ1-1; weak D call: TRBD1 (6 bases). The CDR3 here is CASSVEGQGRGAFF. The CDR3 DNA reads TGTGCCAGCAGCGTAGAGGGGCAGGGGAGGGGAGCTTTCTTT.